The T cell receptor beta chain under discussion was sequenced for a study of cytomegalovirus exposure and HLA in healthy donors. Study information: Earlier sequencing of 150 million to 200 million T cells yielded 90 million to 140 million unique TCR beta sequences. General study results and limits: Analysis was carried out at a later point, and it linked a missense DCLRE1C variant to TCR beta V- and J-gene trimming.

In the case of this clone: What it binds is unknown. Other DNA sequences of this sample code for an identical CDR3.

Primers for the PCR totalled 60 Vbeta and 13 Jbeta. Per the study methods: The authors later counted about 80 million unique TCR beta chains, roughly 10 million of them shared. Repertoires were generated with immunoSEQ multiplex PCR, while TCRdb's copy carries only in-frame clones and drops some. V, J and clone size are those of that table, while D and trimming were read from the DNA. This table holds 35,000 to 50,000 clones, 68% found once. The CDR3 spans 14 residues. V lost 0 bases to trimming and J lost 1 base; unmatched junction nucleotides: 0. CDR1 is SGHRS and CDR2 is YFSETQ in the germline V gene.

The V and J genes are TRBV5-1 and TRBJ2-5; 7 bases fit TRBD1. This receptor was obtained from a man in his forties in good health and CMV-seronegative. Specimen: PBMCs. DNA for the CDR3: TGCGCCAGCAGCTTGGGGACAGGCCAAGAGACCCAGTACTTC. Residues: CASSLGTGQETQYF.